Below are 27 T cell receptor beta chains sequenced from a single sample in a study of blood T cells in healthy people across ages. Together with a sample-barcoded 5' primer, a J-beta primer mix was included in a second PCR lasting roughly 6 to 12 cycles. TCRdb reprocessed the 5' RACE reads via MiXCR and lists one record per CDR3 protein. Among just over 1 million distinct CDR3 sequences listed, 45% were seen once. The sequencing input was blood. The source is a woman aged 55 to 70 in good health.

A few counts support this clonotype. CDR3 sequence (DNA): TGTGCCAGCAGTTCCGGGGAGAGCGAGCAGTACTTC. This sequence encodes CASSSGESEQYF. V is TRBV6-6 and J is TRBJ2-7; possible D gene TRBD2, 5 bases. Trimming pared 4 bases from V and 6 bases from J, leaving 10 bases between. CDR1 is MNHNY and CDR2 is SVGAGI in the germline V gene (reference sequence). The CDR3 loop spans 12 amino acids.

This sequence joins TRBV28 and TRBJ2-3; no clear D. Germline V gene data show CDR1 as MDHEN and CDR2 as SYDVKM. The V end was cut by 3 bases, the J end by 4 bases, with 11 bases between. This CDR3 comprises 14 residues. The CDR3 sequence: CASSLPSTSDTQYF. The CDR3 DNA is TGTGCCAGCAGTTTGCCCAGCACGTCAGATACGCAGTATTTT.

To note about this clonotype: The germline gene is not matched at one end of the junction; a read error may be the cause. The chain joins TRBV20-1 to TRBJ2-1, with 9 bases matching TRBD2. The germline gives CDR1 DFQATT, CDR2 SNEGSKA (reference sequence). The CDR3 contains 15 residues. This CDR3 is CSGLARTSEYSEQFF. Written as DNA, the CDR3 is TGCAGTGGTCTAGCCCGGACTAGCGAGTACAGTGAGCAGTTCTTC.

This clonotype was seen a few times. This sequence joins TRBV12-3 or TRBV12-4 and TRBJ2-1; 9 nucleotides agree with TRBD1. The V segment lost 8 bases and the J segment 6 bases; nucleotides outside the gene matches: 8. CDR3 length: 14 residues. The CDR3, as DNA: TGTGCCAGCCAAGCGACAGGGGGTTTCAATGAGCAGTTCTTC. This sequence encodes CASQATGGFNEQFF.

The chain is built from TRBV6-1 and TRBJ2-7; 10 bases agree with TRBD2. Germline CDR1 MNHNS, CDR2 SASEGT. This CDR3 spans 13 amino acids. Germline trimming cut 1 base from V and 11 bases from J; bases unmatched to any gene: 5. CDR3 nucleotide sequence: TGTGCCAGCAGTGAAGTTTCTAGCGGGAGTGAGTACTTC. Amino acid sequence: CASSEVSSGSEYF.

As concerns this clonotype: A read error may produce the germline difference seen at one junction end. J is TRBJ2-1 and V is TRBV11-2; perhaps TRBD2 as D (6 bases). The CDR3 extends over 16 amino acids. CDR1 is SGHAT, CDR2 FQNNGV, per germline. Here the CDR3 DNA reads TGTGCCAGTAGCTTAGGACGTAGCGGCTCACAAGAGACCCAGTTCTTC. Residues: CASSLGRSGSQETQFF.

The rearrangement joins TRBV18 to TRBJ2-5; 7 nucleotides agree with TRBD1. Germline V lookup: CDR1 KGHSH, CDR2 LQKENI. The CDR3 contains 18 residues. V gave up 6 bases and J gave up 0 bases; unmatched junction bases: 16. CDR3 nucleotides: TGTGCCAGCTCCCCCAGGGGGTCCGCAGAAAGGTACCAAGAGACCCAGTACTTC. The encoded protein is CASSPRGSAERYQETQYF.

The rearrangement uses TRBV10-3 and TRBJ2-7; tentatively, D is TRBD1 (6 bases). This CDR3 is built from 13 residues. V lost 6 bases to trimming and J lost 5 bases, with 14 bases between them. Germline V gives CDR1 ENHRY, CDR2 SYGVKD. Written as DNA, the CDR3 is TGTGCCATCAGCGTACAGGGTACCCACGAGCAGTACTTC. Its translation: CAISVQGTHEQYF.

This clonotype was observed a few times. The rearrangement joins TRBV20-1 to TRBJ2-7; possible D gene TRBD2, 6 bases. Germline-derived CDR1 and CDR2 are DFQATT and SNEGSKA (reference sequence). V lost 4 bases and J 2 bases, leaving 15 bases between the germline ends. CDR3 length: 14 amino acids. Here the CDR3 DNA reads TGCAGTGCTAAGGGACTCGAGGGGCCCTACGAGCAGTACTTC. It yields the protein CSAKGLEGPYEQYF.

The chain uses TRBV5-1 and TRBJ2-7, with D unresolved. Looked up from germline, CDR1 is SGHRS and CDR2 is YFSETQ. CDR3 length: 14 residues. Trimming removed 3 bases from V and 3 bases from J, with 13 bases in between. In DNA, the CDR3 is TGCGCCAGCAGCTCGAACTCTATAAACTACGAGCAGTACTTC. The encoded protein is CASSSNSINYEQYF.

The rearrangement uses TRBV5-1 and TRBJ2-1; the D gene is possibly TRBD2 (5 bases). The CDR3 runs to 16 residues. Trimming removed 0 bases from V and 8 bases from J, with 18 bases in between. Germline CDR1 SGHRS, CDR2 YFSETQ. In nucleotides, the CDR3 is TGCGCCAGCAGCTTGGGACTTACCGGGAAAAAGGATGAGCAGTTCTTC. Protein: CASSLGLTGKKDEQFF.

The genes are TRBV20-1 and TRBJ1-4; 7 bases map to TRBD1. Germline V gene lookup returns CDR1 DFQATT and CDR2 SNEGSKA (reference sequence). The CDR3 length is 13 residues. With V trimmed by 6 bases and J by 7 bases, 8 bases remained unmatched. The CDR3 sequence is CSAQGGLREKLFF. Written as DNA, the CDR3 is TGCAGTGCGCAGGGGGGGTTACGTGAAAAACTGTTTTTT.

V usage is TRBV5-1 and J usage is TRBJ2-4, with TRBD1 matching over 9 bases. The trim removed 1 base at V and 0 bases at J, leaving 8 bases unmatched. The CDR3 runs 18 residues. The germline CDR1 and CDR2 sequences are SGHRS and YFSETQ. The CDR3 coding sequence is TGCGCCAGCAGCTTGCTCTACAGGGACAGGGTAGCCAAAAACATTCAGTACTTC. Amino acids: CASSLLYRDRVAKNIQYF.

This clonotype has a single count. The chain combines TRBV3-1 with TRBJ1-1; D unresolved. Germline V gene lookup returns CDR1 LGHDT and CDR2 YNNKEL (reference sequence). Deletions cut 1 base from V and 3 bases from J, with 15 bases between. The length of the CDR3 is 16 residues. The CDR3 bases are TGTGCCAGCAGCCAAGGGTACAGTAGTTTCCACACTGAAGCTTTCTTT. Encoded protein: CASSQGYSSFHTEAFF.

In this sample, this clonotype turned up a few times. The CDR3 protein is CASSIRNYNEQFF. CDR3 bases: TGTGCCAGCAGCATTCGGAACTACAATGAGCAGTTCTTC. V is TRBV9 and J is TRBJ2-1; D not certain. Trimming left V 4 bases short and J 3 bases short, with 8 bases between. CDR3 length: 13 residues. From germline, CDR1 is SGDLS and CDR2 YYNGEE.

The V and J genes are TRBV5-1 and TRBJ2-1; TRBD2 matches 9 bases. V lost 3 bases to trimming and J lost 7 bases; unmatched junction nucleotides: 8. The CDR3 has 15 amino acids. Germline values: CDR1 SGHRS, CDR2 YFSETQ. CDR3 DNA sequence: TGCGCCAGCAGCTCCCGGCGGGGGGGGGGTAATGAGCAGTTCTTC. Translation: CASSSRRGGGNEQFF.

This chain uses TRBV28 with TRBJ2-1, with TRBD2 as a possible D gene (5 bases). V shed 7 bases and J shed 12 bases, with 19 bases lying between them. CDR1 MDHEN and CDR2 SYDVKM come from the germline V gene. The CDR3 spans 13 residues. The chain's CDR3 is CASIGLGSGGQFF. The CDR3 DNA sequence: TGTGCCAGCATAGGGCTGGGAAGCGGTGGGCAGTTCTTC.

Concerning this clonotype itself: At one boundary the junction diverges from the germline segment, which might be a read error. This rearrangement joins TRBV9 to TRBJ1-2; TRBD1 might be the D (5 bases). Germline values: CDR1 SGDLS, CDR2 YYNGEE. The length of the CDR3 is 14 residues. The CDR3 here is CVSSADTGYYGYTF. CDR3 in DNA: TGTGTCAGCAGCGCGGACACGGGTTACTATGGCTACACCTTC.

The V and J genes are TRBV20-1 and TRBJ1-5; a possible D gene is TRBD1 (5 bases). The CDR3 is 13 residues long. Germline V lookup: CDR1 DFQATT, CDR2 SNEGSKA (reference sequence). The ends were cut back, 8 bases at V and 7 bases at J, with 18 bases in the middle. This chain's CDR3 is CSIRRKQDQPQHF. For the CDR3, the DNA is TGCAGTATCAGGAGGAAACAGGACCAGCCCCAGCATTTT.

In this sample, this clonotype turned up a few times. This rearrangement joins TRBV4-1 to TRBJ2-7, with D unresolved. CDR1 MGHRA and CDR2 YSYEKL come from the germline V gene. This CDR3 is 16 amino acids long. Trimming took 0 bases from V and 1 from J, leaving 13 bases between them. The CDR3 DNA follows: TGCGCCAGCAGCCAAGATAATCTCGGGTGGTCCTACGAGCAGTACTTC. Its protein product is CASSQDNLGWSYEQYF.

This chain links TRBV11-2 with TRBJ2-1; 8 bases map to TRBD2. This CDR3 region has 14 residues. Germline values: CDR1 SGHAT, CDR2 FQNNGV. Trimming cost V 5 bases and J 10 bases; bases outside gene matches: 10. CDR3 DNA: TGTGCCAGCAGCCTACCGGGACTAGTAGAGGAGCAGTTCTTC. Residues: CASSLPGLVEEQFF.

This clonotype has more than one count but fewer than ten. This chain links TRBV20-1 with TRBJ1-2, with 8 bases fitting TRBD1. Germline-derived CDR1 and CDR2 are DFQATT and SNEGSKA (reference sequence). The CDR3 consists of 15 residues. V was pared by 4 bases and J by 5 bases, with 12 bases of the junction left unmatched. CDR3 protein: CSAKTRGQENYGYTF. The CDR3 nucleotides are TGCAGTGCTAAGACAAGGGGACAGGAAAATTATGGCTACACCTTC.

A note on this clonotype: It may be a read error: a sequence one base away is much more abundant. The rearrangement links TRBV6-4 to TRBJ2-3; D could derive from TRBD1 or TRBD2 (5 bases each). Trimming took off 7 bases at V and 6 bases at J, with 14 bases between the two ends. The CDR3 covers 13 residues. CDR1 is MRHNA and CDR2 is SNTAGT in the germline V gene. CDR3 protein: CASTARDRDTQYF. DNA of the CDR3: TGTGCCAGCACTGCTCGGGACCGCGATACGCAGTATTTT.

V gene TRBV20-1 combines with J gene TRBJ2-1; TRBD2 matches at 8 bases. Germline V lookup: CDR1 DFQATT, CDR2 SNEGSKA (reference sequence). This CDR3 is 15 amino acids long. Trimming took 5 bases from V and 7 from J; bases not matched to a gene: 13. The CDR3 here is CSAFPTSDMYNEQFF. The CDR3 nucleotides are TGCAGTGCTTTCCCGACTAGCGACATGTATAATGAGCAGTTCTTC.

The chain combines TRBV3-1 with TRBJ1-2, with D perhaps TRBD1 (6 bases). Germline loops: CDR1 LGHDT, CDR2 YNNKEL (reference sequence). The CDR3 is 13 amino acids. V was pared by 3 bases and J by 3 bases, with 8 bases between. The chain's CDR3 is CASSQGAYYGYTF. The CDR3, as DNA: TGTGCCAGCAGCCAGGGGGCGTACTATGGCTACACCTTC.

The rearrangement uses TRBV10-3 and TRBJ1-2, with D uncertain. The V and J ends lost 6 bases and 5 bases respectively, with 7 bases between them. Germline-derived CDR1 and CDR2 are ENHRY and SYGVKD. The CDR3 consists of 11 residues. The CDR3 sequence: CAISGLYGYTF. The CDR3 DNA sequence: TGTGCCATCAGCGGGTTGTATGGCTACACCTTC.

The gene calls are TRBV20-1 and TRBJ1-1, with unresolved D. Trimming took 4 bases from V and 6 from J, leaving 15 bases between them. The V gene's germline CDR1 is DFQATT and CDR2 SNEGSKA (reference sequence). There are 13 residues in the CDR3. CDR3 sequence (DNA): TGCAGTGCTATGGAACCCTCAGGCGCTGAAGCTTTCTTT. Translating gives CSAMEPSGAEAFF.